A selection of T cell receptor beta chains follows, all from one sample in a study of T cells of healthy individuals. One entry per CDR3 protein results from TCRdb running MiXCR on the 5' RACE reads. The table has 60,000 to 80,000 distinct CDR3 sequences, around 16% seen once. The receptors were gathered from a human donor in good health. CDR3s leave out the opening cysteine and the closing phenylalanine or tryptophan. Fields, in order: D gene, V gene, CDR3 protein. D genes are given only for firm matches.

TRBD2 TRBV29-1 SVVTSGASYEQY
. TRBV6-1 ASSEGVIGYGYT
TRBD1 TRBV29-1 SVKGQGDQPQH
. TRBV6-2/TRBV6-3 ASSYPEWRSYNQPQH
. TRBV12-3/TRBV12-4 ASRTGSDTQY
TRBD1 TRBV2 ASSGQGAFSPLH
. TRBV11-1 ASSPGINEKLF
TRBD1 TRBV24-1 ATSDSGQEST
. TRBV7-2 ASSFRAPGTGELF
TRBD2 TRBV20-1 SANLGLAGGDEQF
. TRBV27 ASSLERAHNQPQH
TRBD1 TRBV5-1 ASRPGTGVTSGANVLT
TRBD2 TRBV5-5 ASSLLSGNYNEQF
. TRBV6-1 ASRLHGGNQPQH
. TRBV7-8 ASSAYRREGWEQY
. TRBV4-1 ASSQRGNQPQH
TRBD1 TRBV7-2 ASRLTGRSTDTQY
. TRBV9 ASSVAPQPQETKY
. TRBV12-3/TRBV12-4 ASNSGVITEAF
. TRBV28 ASSFLLGGNTIY
TRBD2 TRBV20-1 SARDWASGGAGELF
. TRBV2 ASSEARTARVAF
. TRBV5-1 ASAREADTQY
. TRBV6-5 ASSSSDYLRGTDTQY
TRBD2 TRBV4-1 ASSQEGSGGAYNEQF
. TRBV7-2 ASSPRTFFSGNTIY
. TRBV5-6 ASSFTEEQF
TRBD1 TRBV7-9 ASTSSEGANQPQH
. TRBV2 ASSADFQETQY
TRBD1 TRBV6-2/TRBV6-3 ASSLGPGGAYQPQH
. TRBV7-7 ASSLYEGLGELF
. TRBV20-1 SAADSYSRYEQF
. TRBV7-3 ASSLNLNTGELF
TRBD1 TRBV5-4 ASSGGQGTEAF
TRBD1 TRBV10-2 ASSELGQGYYGYT
TRBD2 TRBV5-3 ARSWGKSGSLQETQY
. TRBV28 ASSTEPREQF
. TRBV7-9 ASSSRQDTEAF
TRBD2 TRBV19 ASSPQGRGGQKTQY
. TRBV7-2 ASSPYGVADSGEQF
. TRBV2 ASRKTDYEQY
TRBD2 TRBV20-1 SGRASGRGEQY
TRBD1 TRBV20-1 SARDRVNTEAF
. TRBV3-1 ASSLSRKGGGYT
. TRBV6-2/TRBV6-3 ASNRPGLMNTEAF
. TRBV6-5 ASSYRGPGNTIY
TRBD1 TRBV19 ASSIRADRAGGEQY
TRBD2 TRBV10-3 AISGRSGSSGEQF
. TRBV5-1 ASSLTGSAIEQY
. TRBV27 ASSTGYSNQPQH
TRBD1 TRBV20-1 SARDRLGSYEQY
TRBD1 TRBV10-3 AIMGGETGVVAEAF
. TRBV12-3/TRBV12-4 ASSLSLPRGGNQETQY